Below are 6 T cell receptor beta chains sequenced from a single sample in a study of cytomegalovirus exposure and HLA in healthy donors. The PCR employed 60 Vbeta primers together with 13 Jbeta primers. Using immunoSEQ multiplex PCR, the repertoire was profiled, and TCRdb retains in-frame clones only, with some absent. Of more than 100,000 clones in the sample, under 10% are singletons; the top ten hold roughly 7%. Sequenced: PBMCs. The source of these receptors is a woman aged 40 to 55 in good health and CMV-seropositive.

This clone showed up just a few times. The chain carries TRBV10-2 and TRBJ1-2, with 7 bases lining up with TRBD1. From germline, CDR1 is WSHSY and CDR2 SAAADI. V was clipped by 6 bases and J by 1 base; unmatched bases: 8. There are 15 residues in the CDR3. CDR3 amino acids: CASRPTGESNYGYTF. The CDR3 DNA sequence: TGCGCCAGCAGGCCAACAGGGGAAAGTAACTATGGCTACACCTTC.

This clone was seen more than once but under ten times. The rearrangement uses TRBV5-4 and TRBJ2-7; no reliable D call. Germline V lookup: CDR1 SGHNT, CDR2 YYREEE (reference sequence). The ends were cut back, 0 bases at V and 3 bases at J, with 10 bases in the middle. CDR3 length: 14 residues. CDR3 amino acids: CASSLERDVYEQYF. The CDR3 nucleotides read TGTGCCAGCAGCTTGGAGCGCGACGTCTACGAGCAGTACTTC.

This chain uses TRBV21-1 with TRBJ1-1; the table names TRBD1, a call not compared with the DNA. TRBV21-1 is listed as a pseudogene. The CDR3 contains 15 residues. DNA of the CDR3: TGTGCCAGCAGCCCGGATCGGTGTGGGCCCACTGAAGCTTTCTTT. Its translation is CASSPDRCGPTEAFF.

This clone was seen a handful of times. The J gene is TRBJ2-7, the V gene TRBV6-5; 7 nucleotides line up with TRBD2. Trimming at V came to 5 bases and at J to 3 bases, leaving 10 bases not matched to a gene. From germline, CDR1 is MNHEY and CDR2 SVGAGI. The CDR3 contains 15 residues. Here the CDR3 DNA reads TGTGCCAGCAGTCAGTTGGGGGGGGGTGTCTACGAGCAGTACTTC. Translated, it gives CASSQLGGGVYEQYF.

This chain joins TRBV19 and TRBJ2-3, with D maybe TRBD1 (5 bases). The V end was cut by 1 base, the J end by 1 base, with 9 bases between. The CDR3 runs 15 residues. Germline CDR1 and CDR2: LNHDA and SQIVND (reference sequence). Here the CDR3 reads CASSIGGSGTDTQYF. The CDR3 DNA reads as TGTGCCAGTAGTATAGGGGGCTCTGGCACAGATACGCAGTATTTT.

The chain recombines TRBV14 with TRBJ2-7, with 8 bases identical to TRBD1. This CDR3 is 15 amino acids long. CDR1 is SGHDN, CDR2 FVKESK, per germline. V lost 6 bases and J lost 2; bases outside the gene matches: 9. In nucleotides, the CDR3 is TGTGCCAGCAGTTCCAGGACAGGGTTCGCCTACGAGCAGTACTTC. Protein sequence: CASSSRTGFAYEQYF. Full variable domain (outside the CDR3, taken from reference TRBV14 and TRBJ2-7): EAGVTQFPSHSVIEKGQTVTLRCDPISGHDNLYWYRRVMGKEIKFLLHFVKESKQDESGMPNNRFLAERTGGTYSTLKVQPAELEDSGVYFCASSSRTGFAYEQYFGPGTRLTVT.